This TCR beta chain stems from a study of post-analysis software for immune sequencing data. This clonotype was detected only once. Antigen specificity is unknown. The CDR3 spans 13 residues. The V end lost 3 bases, the J end lost 5 bases, and 7 bases lay between the germline ends. The study, taken as a whole, reports: Roughly 5 TRBV segments, including TRBV5-6, TRBV5-1 and TRBV20-1, were more frequent in patients than controls.

Libraries were made from TCR beta cDNA, and they carried unique molecular identifiers. It was from roughly 0.93 to 9.6 million T cells that 530,000 or so cDNA molecules came. Via MiXCR, TCRdb re-called the PCR reads, giving one row per CDR3 protein. The data contain 750,000 to 950,000 distinct CDR3 sequences, under 70% of them seen just once; the ten biggest clones take up approximately 4.5%. V gene TRBV12-3 or TRBV12-4 combines with J gene TRBJ2-2, with a tentative D call TRBD2 (5 bases). The sample was blood. This clonotype was obtained from a girl between 10 and 17 years old with multiple sclerosis. The CDR3 here is CASSFSVTGELFF. The CDR3, as DNA: TGTGCCAGCAGTTTTAGCGTTACCGGGGAGCTGTTTTTT.